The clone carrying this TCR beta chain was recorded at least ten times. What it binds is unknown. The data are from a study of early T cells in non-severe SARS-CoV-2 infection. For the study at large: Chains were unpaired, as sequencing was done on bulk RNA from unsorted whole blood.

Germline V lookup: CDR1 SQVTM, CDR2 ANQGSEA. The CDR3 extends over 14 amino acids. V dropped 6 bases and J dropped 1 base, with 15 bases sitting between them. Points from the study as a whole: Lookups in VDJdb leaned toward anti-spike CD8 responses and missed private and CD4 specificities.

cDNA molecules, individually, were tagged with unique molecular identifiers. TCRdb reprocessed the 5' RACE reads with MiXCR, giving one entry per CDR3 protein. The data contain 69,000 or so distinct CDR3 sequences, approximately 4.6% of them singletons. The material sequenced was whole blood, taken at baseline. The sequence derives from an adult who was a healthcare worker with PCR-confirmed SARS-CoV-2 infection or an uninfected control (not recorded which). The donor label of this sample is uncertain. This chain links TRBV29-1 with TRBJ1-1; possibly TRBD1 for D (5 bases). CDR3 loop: CSVEKGVGNTEAFF. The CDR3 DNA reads TGCAGCGTGGAAAAAGGGGTGGGGAACACTGAAGCTTTCTTT.